This record covers a single TCR beta chain. Its antigen remains unidentified. It has no much larger one-base neighbor in the sample; base qualities were not kept. The data derive from a study of shared clonotypes between healthy human individuals (dated by TCRdb to 2018 to 2021). Regarding the complete study: Three men and two women, aged 18 to 49 years, made up the cohort. For each donor, CD4 naive and CD4 memory were each given three plates, CD8 naive was given two plates, and CD8 memory was given one plate. The study deeply sequenced blood TCR repertoires of about 5 healthy adults to estimate repertoire size and the extent of clonotype sharing between individuals. Libraries were prepared and TCR repertoires were sequenced by different laboratories using diverse techniques, in order to increase sequencing depth and limit assay-specific biases. Between about 0.85 and 9.5 billion PBMCs per donor were obtained by leukapheresis.

The donors were healthy, HIV-negative adults who had no recently reported acute infections or vaccinations. Every donor was a Caucasian adult living in Nashville, Tennessee, USA. CD4+ T cells were enriched by magnetic negative selection; naive cells were then positively selected on CD45RA, and the negative fraction formed the memory subset. After blood collection by leukapheresis, PBMCs were isolated using Ficoll-Histopaque density gradient centrifugation and then cryopreserved in the vapor phase of liquid nitrogen. Purity and quantity of every magnetically sorted T cell population were checked by analytical flow cytometry. Each sorted fraction had its genomic DNA isolated and then quantified by UV absorbance on a Nanodrop 2000c. What the work shows at the level of the full study, not this receptor alone: Because the study included a small number of donors, the genetic and exposure-history diversity represented was limited. Higher generation probabilities were observed for clonotypes shared by all four sorted-subset donors than for non-shared clonotypes. Only blood was sampled, and tissue TCR repertoires likely differ from those in blood. Based on pairwise subsampling, the degree of clonotype sharing among donors was expected to be affected by sequencing depth. Even with the large sequencing depth, rarefaction of the sorted-subset datasets indicated that sequencing was incomplete. Estimated clonotype richness was generally larger for naive than for memory subsets. Sharing across a few donors was observed for approximately 4.6% of naive CD4, about 4% of naive CD8, over 2% of memory CD4, and approximately 0.41% of memory CD8 clonotypes.

Using the deep immunoSEQ assay, multiplex PCR amplified TCR CDR3 regions from genomic DNA. Extracted genomic DNA from each cell subset was spread evenly across all wells of several immunoSEQ 96-well plates, with each plate serving as a replicate. For sorted subsets, each replicate PCR was loaded with roughly 190 ng genomic DNA, equivalent to roughly 30,000 T cell genomes. The purified libraries were quantified using a Qubit 3.0 fluorometer, sized with a Bioanalyzer 2100, and then quantified again using the KAPA Library Quantification kit. A separate single-read 150-cycle Illumina NextSeq 550 flow cell was used to sequence each immunoSEQ 96-well plate. Turning to the authors' computational methods: Because only junctional sequences without quality scores were contained in the immunoSEQ output, filtering matching that applied to full-length reads could not be performed. To assign V/J genes and CDR3, sequences were annotated against IMGT germline references using PyIR, a Python wrapper for IgBLAST v1.9. Any read was removed if the V/J assignment was weak (E-value above 1e-6), the CDR3 was missing, or the read contained stop codons, out-of-frame junctions, or ambiguous translated residues. V3J clonotypes were defined by identical inferred V gene, J gene, and CDR3 amino acid sequence. The percentage overlap between two repertoires was calculated by dividing the number of shared unique clonotypes by the size of the smaller repertoire. RTK rarefaction, the Chao1 estimator, and Recon v2.1 estimates of unobserved clonotypes were used to assess repertoire richness. Generation probabilities were computed with OLGA for all TCRbeta clonotypes obtained by the gDNA method from a few donors. The table was pulled from immuneACCESS by TCRdb, which kept in-frame rearrangements only. Such tables lose some clones; where checked, under half of the loss comes from unresolved V genes, and the rest has no known cause. That table is the source of V, J and clone size, and D and trimming were worked out from the DNA. The sample has 800,000 to 1,200,000 clones on record, more than 75% of them singletons. Clones ranked in the top ten supply 0.5% to 0.6% of the sample.

Relative to germline, V is missing 2 bases and J is missing 6 bases, with 4 bases of the junction outside any gene match. The CDR3 holds 16 amino acids from the cysteine to the phenylalanine. The DNA shown is the 48-base CDR3, in frame from base 1. CDR1 and CDR2, looked up from the germline V gene, are SGHTA and FQGNSA. The specimen was memory CD4+ T cells from PBMCs. This specimen's cell subset or site label, interpreted: CD45RA-negative fraction. The source is a man aged 18 to 30 in good health. Some clones in this sample may be carry-over from other donors' samples. The V and J segments used are TRBV7-2 and TRBJ2-7; 16 junctional bases match TRBD2. The nucleotide sequence reads as follows: TGTGCCAGCAGCTTAAGGGGGACTAGCGGGAGGGTCGAGCAGTACTTC. Its protein reads: CASSLRGTSGRVEQYF.